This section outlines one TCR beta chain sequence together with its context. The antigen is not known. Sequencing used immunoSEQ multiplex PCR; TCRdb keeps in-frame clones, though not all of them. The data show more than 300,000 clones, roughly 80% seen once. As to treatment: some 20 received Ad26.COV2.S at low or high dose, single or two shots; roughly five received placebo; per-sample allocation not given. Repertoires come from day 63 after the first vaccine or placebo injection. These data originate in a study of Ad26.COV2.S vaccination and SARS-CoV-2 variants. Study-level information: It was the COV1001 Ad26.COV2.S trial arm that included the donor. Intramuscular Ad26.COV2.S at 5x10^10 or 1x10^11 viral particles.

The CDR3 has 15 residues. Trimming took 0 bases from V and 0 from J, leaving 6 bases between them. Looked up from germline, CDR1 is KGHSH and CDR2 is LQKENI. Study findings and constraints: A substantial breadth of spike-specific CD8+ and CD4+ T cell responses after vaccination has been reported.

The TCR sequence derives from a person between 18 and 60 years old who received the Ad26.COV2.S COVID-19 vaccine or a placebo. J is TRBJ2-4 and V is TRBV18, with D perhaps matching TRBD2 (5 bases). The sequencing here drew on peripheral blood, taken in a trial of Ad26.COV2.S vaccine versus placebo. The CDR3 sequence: CASSPPAVAKNIQYF. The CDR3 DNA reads TGTGCCAGCTCACCACCAGCGGTAGCCAAAAACATTCAGTACTTC.